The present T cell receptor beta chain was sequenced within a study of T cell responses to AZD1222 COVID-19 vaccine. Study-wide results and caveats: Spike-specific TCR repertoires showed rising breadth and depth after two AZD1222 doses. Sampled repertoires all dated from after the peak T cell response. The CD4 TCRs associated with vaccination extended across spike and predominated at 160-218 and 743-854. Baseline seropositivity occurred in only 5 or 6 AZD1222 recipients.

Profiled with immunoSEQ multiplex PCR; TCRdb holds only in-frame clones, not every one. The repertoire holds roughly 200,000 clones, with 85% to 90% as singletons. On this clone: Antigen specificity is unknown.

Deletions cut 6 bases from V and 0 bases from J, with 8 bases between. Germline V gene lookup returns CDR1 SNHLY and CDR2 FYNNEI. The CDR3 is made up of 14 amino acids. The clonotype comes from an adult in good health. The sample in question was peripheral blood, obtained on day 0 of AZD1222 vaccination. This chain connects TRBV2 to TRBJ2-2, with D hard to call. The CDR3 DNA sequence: TGTGCCAGCAGCTACCGACCGAACACCGGGGAGCTGTTTTTT. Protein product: CASSYRPNTGELFF.